This record concerns one TCR beta chain sequence. Its target is unknown. These data belong to a study of cytomegalovirus exposure and HLA in healthy donors. Study observations and caveats: TCR beta chains numbering more than 150 were designated cytomegalovirus-associated.

PCR amplification relied on 60 Vbeta primers (plus 13 Jbeta primers). The data were produced by immunoSEQ multiplex PCR, yet TCRdb's version contains in-frame clones alone and is incomplete. The sample records about 190,000 clones, roughly 90% being singletons. The sample taken for sequencing was PBMCs. The receptor was isolated from a boy between 2 and 15 years old in good health and CMV-seronegative.

CDR3 protein: CASSAGAGGQFF. The CDR3 region has the DNA TGTGCCAGCAGTGCTGGGGCGGGGGGGCAGTTCTTC. The chain uses TRBV27 and TRBJ2-1; 8 nucleotides line up with TRBD2. V lost 5 bases, J lost 12 bases, and 6 bases stayed unmatched. The V gene's germline CDR1 is MNHEY and CDR2 SMNVEV (reference sequence). The CDR3 consists of 12 residues.